This T cell receptor (beta chain) is from a study of CD8 T cells in ankylosing spondylitis. This clonotype has ten or more counts. From the 5' RACE reads, TCRdb called clonotypes with MiXCR, one entry per CDR3 protein. The repertoire holds roughly 160,000 distinct CDR3 sequences, about 9.9% seen once, with around 29% in the top ten. Sequencing used blood, either unsorted or a sorted T cell fraction (not recorded which). This receptor was taken from a male donor with ankylosing spondylitis or in good health (not recorded which).

The CDR3 DNA reads as TGTGCCAGCAGCTTGGTCAGCCATAGCAATCAGCCCCAGCATTTT. Its translation is CASSLVSHSNQPQHF. This rearrangement joins TRBV5-5 to TRBJ1-5; D gene unclear. Trimming stripped 0 bases from V and 0 bases from J, with 7 bases between. CDR3 length equals 15 residues. CDR1 SGHKS and CDR2 YYEKEE come from the germline V gene (reference sequence).